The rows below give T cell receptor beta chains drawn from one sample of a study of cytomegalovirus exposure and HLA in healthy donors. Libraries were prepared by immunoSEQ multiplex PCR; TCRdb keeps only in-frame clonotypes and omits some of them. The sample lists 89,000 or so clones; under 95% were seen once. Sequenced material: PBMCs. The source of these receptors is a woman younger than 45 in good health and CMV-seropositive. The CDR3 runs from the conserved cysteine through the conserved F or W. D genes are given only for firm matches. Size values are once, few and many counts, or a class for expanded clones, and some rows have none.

CDR3 protein: CASSHRLAAMLSYNEQFF
CDR3 DNA: TGCGCCAGCAGCCATAGACTAGCGGCAATGCTCTCCTACAATGAGCAGTTCTTC
V gene: TRBV4-1
D gene: TRBD2
J gene: TRBJ2-1
clone size: NA

CDR3 protein: CASSLSGPSGNPYEQYF
CDR3 DNA: TGTGCCAGCAGTTTAAGCGGACCTAGCGGGAATCCCTACGAGCAGTACTTC
V gene: TRBV27
D gene: TRBD2
J gene: TRBJ2-7
clone size: NA

CDR3 protein: CASSFEDSPNNQPQHF
CDR3 DNA: TGTGCCAGCAGCTTCGAGGACAGCCCCAACAATCAGCCCCAGCATTTT
V gene: TRBV11-3
D gene: NA
J gene: TRBJ1-5
clone size: NA

CDR3 protein: CASSLSALAVEVVSNQPQHF
CDR3 DNA: TGTGCCAGCAGCTTATCTGCTCTCGCGGTGGAGGTAGTGAGCAATCAGCCCCAGCATTTT
V gene: TRBV7-8
D gene: NA
J gene: TRBJ1-5
clone size: NA

CDR3 protein: CASSLQTGSGTEAFF
CDR3 DNA: TGCGCCAGCAGCCTACAGACAGGGTCTGGCACTGAAGCTTTCTTT
V gene: TRBV5-1
D gene: TRBD1
J gene: TRBJ1-1
clone size: NA

CDR3 protein: CASSAPSGRSPDTQYF
CDR3 DNA: TGTGCCAGCAGCGCTCCTAGCGGGAGGTCGCCAGATACGCAGTATTTT
V gene: TRBV9
D gene: TRBD2
J gene: TRBJ2-3
clone size: NA

CDR3 protein: CASSLGGSQYF
CDR3 DNA: TGTGCCAGCAGCTTGGGCGGGTCCCAGTACTTC
V gene: TRBV7-9
D gene: NA
J gene: TRBJ2-5
clone size: NA

CDR3 protein: CASSLARGYEQYF
CDR3 DNA: TGTGCCAGCAGCTTAGCCCGGGGGTACGAGCAGTACTTC
V gene: TRBV7-9
D gene: NA
J gene: TRBJ2-7
clone size: NA

CDR3 protein: CAWSVQLTVTNEKLFF
CDR3 DNA: TGTGCCTGGAGTGTACAGCTGACAGTAACTAATGAAAAACTGTTTTTT
V gene: TRBV30
D gene: NA
J gene: TRBJ1-4
clone size: few

CDR3 protein: CASSSDGEGMEKLFF
CDR3 DNA: TGTGCCAGCAGCTCAGACGGGGAGGGGATGGAAAAACTGTTTTTT
V gene: TRBV7-2
D gene: NA
J gene: TRBJ1-4
clone size: NA

CDR3 protein: CASSVAPLGGGVYNEQFF
CDR3 DNA: TGTGCCAGCAGCGTAGCCCCCTTAGGGGGAGGGGTATACAATGAGCAGTTCTTC
V gene: TRBV9
D gene: NA
J gene: TRBJ2-1
clone size: once

CDR3 protein: CATSKIPGQGPSRQPQHF
CDR3 DNA: TGTGCCACCAGTAAGATACCGGGACAGGGCCCTTCTCGGCAGCCCCAGCATTTT
V gene: TRBV15
D gene: TRBD1
J gene: TRBJ1-5
clone size: NA

CDR3 protein: CASSGLGQSGYGYTF
CDR3 DNA: TGCGCCAGCAGCGGCCTGGGACAGAGCGGCTATGGCTACACCTTC
V gene: TRBV5-1
D gene: TRBD1
J gene: TRBJ1-2
clone size: NA

CDR3 protein: CASINIDRGRIPGELFF
CDR3 DNA: TGTGCCAGCATCAATATCGACAGGGGGCGTATACCCGGGGAGCTGTTTTTT
V gene: TRBV7-9
D gene: TRBD1
J gene: TRBJ2-2
clone size: NA

CDR3 protein: CAWSHGGVGELFF
CDR3 DNA: TGTGCCTGGAGCCATGGGGGGGTCGGGGAGCTGTTTTTT
V gene: TRBV30
D gene: TRBD2
J gene: TRBJ2-2
clone size: once

CDR3 protein: CASSASRVYQETQYF
CDR3 DNA: TGTGCCAGCAGTGCGTCGCGGGTGTACCAAGAGACCCAGTACTTC
V gene: TRBV2
D gene: NA
J gene: TRBJ2-5
clone size: NA